This TCR beta chain was retrieved from a study of blood T cell repertoires in COVID-19. Study as a whole: The analysed material was cDNA or gDNA that came from T cells, B-cell-depleted T cells, or PBMCs.

CDR1 and CDR2 (germline): LNHDA, SQIVND (reference sequence). The V gene lost 8 bases and the J gene lost 2 bases, with 12 bases spanning the gap. There are 14 residues in the CDR3. Sequencing was performed with immunoSEQ multiplex PCR; in TCRdb, only in-frame clones are kept and a portion is missing. This repertoire shows about 240,000 clones, 70% to 85% found once; its top ten account for over 7.5%. This chain connects TRBV19 to TRBJ1-4, with D possibly matching TRBD1 (6 bases). Sequenced sample: peripheral blood. The TCR originated in an elderly woman with acute or convalescent COVID-19. The CDR3 DNA follows: TGTGCCAGTCTCTCAAGGGGGACTAATGAAAAACTGTTTTTT. Translation gives CASLSRGTNEKLFF.